The clone carrying this T cell receptor (beta chain) was observed once. Its antigen is unidentified. The CDR3 is 12 residues long. Germline loops: CDR1 SEHNR, CDR2 FQNEAQ (reference sequence). Trimming stripped 6 bases from V and 11 bases from J, with 16 bases between. Those patients with uncontrolled infection, other autoimmune disease, pregnancy or lactation were excluded. Clinical symptoms, serum thyroxine, TRAb, thyroid ultrasound and orbital computed tomography informed diagnoses. Each 10 ml fresh peripheral blood draw supplied the PBMCs. The source material, RNA transcripts, was used to amplify TCR beta CDR3 regions. Carried out on the TCR CDR3, a first-round RT-PCR used the HTBI primer set. TCRdb reanalysed the multiplex PCR reads using MiXCR and keeps one entry per CDR3 protein. Of around 700,000 distinct CDR3 sequences detected, approximately 36% appear once; the ten largest clones hold around a third.

This record comes from a study of T cells in Graves' hyperthyroidism and ophthalmopathy. Findings and caveats of the study: Most thyroid clonotypes expanded above 0.001 appeared in blood too.

The sequenced sample consisted of blood. The TCR originated in a woman in her thirties or forties with Graves' hyperthyroidism. The chain combines TRBV7-9 with TRBJ1-1; D unclear. The CDR3 bases are TGTGCCAGCAGTTTAATGCGAGAGTTGGCTTTCTTT. Amino acids: CASSLMRELAFF.